Listed below are T cell receptor beta chains from one sample, sequenced in a study of cytomegalovirus exposure and HLA in healthy donors. Clones were read by immunoSEQ multiplex PCR, and TCRdb kept only the in-frame ones, dropping some. The sample has about 130,000 clones; more than 70% are singletons. Source material: PBMCs. The receptors come from a man between 40 and 49 years old in good health and CMV-seronegative. CDR3s include the opening cysteine and the closing phenylalanine or tryptophan. Fields, in order: CDR3 length, D gene, J gene, clone size, V gene, CDR3 protein, CDR3 DNA. A D gene is named only where the DNA matches it firmly. Expanded clones are given a class, and other clones once, few, many or no size at all.

>15|TRBD1|TRBJ1-2|.|TRBV6-5
CASSTTGGGNYGYTF
TGTGCCAGCAGCACGACAGGGGGCGGTAACTATGGCTACACCTTC
>15|.|TRBJ1-1|.|TRBV5-4
CASSTFQGSGTEAFF
TGTGCCAGCAGCACATTCCAGGGTAGTGGCACTGAAGCTTTCTTT
>15|TRBD2|TRBJ2-3|.|TRBV6-5
CASGTLAGATDTQYF
TGTGCCAGTGGGACCCTAGCGGGGGCCACAGATACGCAGTATTTT
>15|.|TRBJ2-7|.|TRBV30
CAWSAMPKRGYEQYF
TGTGCCTGGAGCGCCATGCCCAAGAGAGGGTACGAGCAGTACTTC
>16|.|TRBJ2-3|few|TRBV5-6
CASSRTGVPSTDTQYF
TGTGCCAGCAGCCGAACAGGTGTACCTAGCACAGATACGCAGTATTTT
>15|.|TRBJ1-1|.|TRBV5-1
CASSLGNSGTRIDFF
TGCGCCAGCAGCTTGGGGAACTCCGGGACAAGAATTGATTTCTTT
>13|.|TRBJ2-5|.|TRBV5-1
CASSSAAEETQYF
TGCGCCAGCAGCTCGGCGGCCGAAGAGACCCAGTACTTC
>16|TRBD1|TRBJ1-3|.|TRBV5-6
CASSQQSGGSGNTIYF
TGTGCCAGCAGCCAACAATCAGGGGGCTCTGGAAACACCATATATTTT
>14|.|TRBJ1-2|few|TRBV2
CASSVGAVRYGYTF
TGTGCCAGCAGTGTTGGGGCAGTACGCTATGGCTACACCTTC
>17|.|TRBJ1-5|.|TRBV4-1
CASSQDGGRGAGQPQHF
TGCGCCAGCAGCCAAGACGGGGGTCGGGGAGCTGGTCAGCCCCAGCATTTT
>14|.|TRBJ1-2|.|TRBV2
CASSEFVREDGYTF
TGTGCCAGCAGTGAATTTGTGAGGGAGGATGGCTACACCTTC
>13|TRBD1|TRBJ2-7|.|TRBV5-1
CASSEQGAYEQYF
TGCGCCAGCAGCGAACAGGGGGCCTACGAGCAGTACTTC
>11|TRBD1|TRBJ1-2|.|TRBV25-1
CASGTVYVYTF
TGTGCCAGCGGGACAGTCTATGTCTACACCTTC
>14|TRBD1|TRBJ2-3|few|TRBV6-5
CASSRDRYTDTQYF
TGTGCCAGCAGTCGGGACAGGTATACAGATACGCAGTATTTT
>13|.|TRBJ2-2|.|TRBV19
CATPGTYTGELFF
TGTGCCACCCCGGGGACTTACACCGGGGAGCTGTTTTTT
>14|TRBD1|TRBJ1-1|few|TRBV28
CASSRVETGRDAFF
TGTGCCAGCAGTAGAGTTGAGACAGGGCGGGATGCTTTCTTT
>14|.|TRBJ1-1|.|TRBV4-3
CASSPPGMNTEAFF
TGCGCCAGCAGCCCGCCAGGCATGAACACTGAAGCTTTCTTT
>14|TRBD2|TRBJ2-3|.|TRBV7-7
CASSMTGGVDTQYF
TGTGCCAGCAGCATGACGGGGGGTGTGGATACGCAGTATTTT
>17|TRBD1|TRBJ1-4|.|TRBV2
CASSGPGQGATNEKLFF
TGTGCCAGCAGCGGCCCCGGACAGGGGGCAACTAATGAAAAACTGTTTTTT
>14|TRBD2|TRBJ2-3|.|TRBV28
CASKSGSLADTQYF
TGTGCCAGTAAAAGCGGGAGTCTCGCAGATACGCAGTATTTT
>14|.|TRBJ2-7|.|TRBV13
CASSLGGSRVGQYF
TGTGCCAGCAGCTTAGGCGGGTCCCGGGTTGGACAGTACTTC